This TCR beta chain was found in a study of a mutant IDH1 vaccine in newly diagnosed glioma. CDR1 and CDR2 (germline): SGHAT, FQNNGV. V lost 2 bases and J lost 13, with 16 bases in between. CDR3 size: 13 residues. Repertoires were generated with immunoSEQ multiplex PCR, while TCRdb's copy carries only in-frame clones and drops some. This sample has 90,000 to 95,000 clones; 80% to 90% occur once, and the top ten carry 7% to 8%. Noted time point: baseline, week 1 (first vaccination visit). Regarding treatment: pre-vaccination baseline after standard-of-care therapy. Study findings and constraints: Patients showed vaccine-induced immune responses at a rate of roughly 93%.

As concerns this clone: Its target is unknown.

The sequence was collected from a woman aged 45-60 years with glioma. The sequencing used PBMCs, collected from a glioma patient treated with radiotherapy, temozolomide or both. The rearrangement uses TRBV11-2 and TRBJ2-3; tentative D call: TRBD2 (5 bases). The CDR3 here is CASSLSVSVREYF. CDR3 bases: TGTGCCAGCAGCTTAAGCGTTAGCGTAAGAGAGTATTTT.